A selection of T cell receptor beta chains follows, all from one sample in a study of PD-1 blockade in classical Hodgkin lymphoma. This table comes from immunoSEQ multiplex PCR, and its TCRdb copy is limited to in-frame clones, with some not included. The data show tens of thousands of clones, with about 73% seen just once and roughly a fifth held by the top ten. The sample here was peripheral blood mononuclear cells (PBMCs), taken before the fourth cycle of nivolumab. Source of these receptors: a human donor with classical Hodgkin lymphoma. The conserved cysteine and the conserved F or W are not part of the CDR3 here.

CDR3 | J | V
ASRRAGTSVTGTDTQY | TRBJ2-3 | TRBV5-1
ATSGAGTIYEQY | TRBJ2-7 | TRBV15
ASSFNGGGVYEQF | TRBJ2-1 | TRBV5-1
ASSQANAEGGEQF | TRBJ2-1 | TRBV4-2
ASSINFWSASGRYNEQF | TRBJ2-1 | TRBV19
ASSTPPTELNSPLH | TRBJ1-6 | TRBV2
ASSETGTPNQPQH | TRBJ1-5 | TRBV6-1
ASSREGLAGVLSKTQY | TRBJ2-5 | TRBV19
ASSIGGFGYT | TRBJ1-2 | TRBV5-6
ASSYSEAQY | TRBJ2-5 | TRBV6-5
SPWGYT | TRBJ1-2 | TRBV20-1
ASSETWINYGYT | TRBJ1-2 | TRBV6-1
ASSIRTGAQPQH | TRBJ1-5 | TRBV19
ASSPRDTQY | TRBJ2-3 | TRBV28
ATSRATSGELAKNIQY | TRBJ2-4 | TRBV15